One and the same sample provided the 26 T cell receptor beta chains below, sequenced in a study of preoperative IRX-2 immunotherapy in early breast cancer. TCRdb's table, derived via immunoSEQ multiplex PCR, lists solely in-frame clones and lacks some. The sample lists under 35,000 clones; under 90% were seen once. Noted treatment: preoperative locoregional IRX-2 cytokine immunotherapy. The sample was acquired from a patient treated with IRX-2 immunotherapy. All receptors derive from a human donor with breast cancer.

This clone has a single count. This chain links TRBV6-8 with TRBJ2-5, with 9 bases identical to TRBD2. Germline V lookup: CDR1 MNHGY, CDR2 SAAAGT. The CDR3 is 14 amino acids. V trimming: 6 bases; J trimming: 5 bases; junction bases outside the gene matches: 7. The chain's CDR3 is CASSLGGGVETQYF. CDR3 nucleotide sequence: TGTGCCAGCAGCCTGGGCGGGGGGGTGGAGACCCAGTACTTC.

This clone appeared once. CDR3 in DNA: TGTGCCAGTAGTATGAGCCTAGCGAACACCGGGGAGCTGTTTTTT. Protein: CASSMSLANTGELFF. V and J are TRBV19 and TRBJ2-2, with D unresolved. V dropped 3 bases and J dropped 0 bases, with 8 bases sitting between them. Germline loops: CDR1 LNHDA, CDR2 SQIVND (reference sequence). The CDR3 runs to 15 residues.

The V and J genes are TRBV11-3 and TRBJ2-7, with TRBD2 identical over 10 bases. V shed 4 bases, J shed 7 bases, and the junction held 10 bases outside the gene matches. The V gene's germline CDR1 is SGHNT and CDR2 YENEEA. The CDR3 is 15 residues long. The CDR3, as DNA: TGTGCCAGCAGCTCAAATCCGGGACTAGCGAAGGAGCAGTACTTC. It is translated as CASSSNPGLAKEQYF.

The chain is built from TRBV4-1 and TRBJ2-7; D is uncertain. Germline CDR1 MGHRA, CDR2 YSYEKL. The CDR3 is 13 residues long. Trimming stripped 5 bases from V and 5 bases from J, with 13 bases between. CDR3 in DNA: TGCGCCAGCAGCAAATCCCGGGCTGACGAGCAGTACTTC. This translates into CASSKSRADEQYF.

The rearrangement uses TRBV11-3 and TRBJ2-5, with 11 positions matching TRBD2. The CDR3 consists of 15 residues. V lost 7 bases, J lost 5 bases, and 9 bases stayed unmatched. CDR1 and CDR2 (germline): SGHNT, YENEEA. The CDR3 region is CASTIILAGDETQYF. Here the CDR3 DNA reads TGTGCCAGCACCATCATACTAGCGGGAGATGAGACCCAGTACTTC.

The rearrangement uses TRBV25-1 and TRBJ2-5; 7 bases align to TRBD2. The CDR3 totals 12 residues. Germline CDR1 reads MGHDK; CDR2 reads SYGVNS. Trimming took 9 bases from V and 5 from J; bases not matched to a gene: 6. DNA of the CDR3: TGTGCCAGTGGACTAGTGGGGGAGACCCAGTACTTC. Protein sequence: CASGLVGETQYF. Full variable domain (outside the CDR3, taken from reference TRBV25-1 and TRBJ2-5): EADIYQTPRYLVIGTGKKITLECSQTMGHDKMYWYQQDPGMELHLIHYSYGVNSTEKGDLSSESTVSRIRTEHFPLTLESARPSHTSQYLCASGLVGETQYFGPGTRLLVL.

J is TRBJ2-3 and V is TRBV28; no reliable D call. CDR1 and CDR2 from the germline V gene are MDHEN and SYDVKM. Deletions cut 5 bases from V and 7 bases from J, with 16 bases between. The CDR3 spans 14 residues. CDR3 nucleotides: TGTGCCAGCAGTCCCCCAGCCGTTATACATACGCAGTATTTT. It encodes CASSPPAVIHTQYF.

The chain combines TRBV12-5 with TRBJ1-6; 7 bases fit TRBD1. CDR3 size: 14 residues. Germline V gene data show CDR1 as LGHNT and CDR2 as FRNRAP. CDR3 sequence (DNA): TGTGCCAGCTCCCGGGACAGCAATAATTCACCCCTCCACTTT. It yields the protein CASSRDSNNSPLHF.

The rearrangement links TRBV19 to TRBJ2-1; D might be TRBD2 (6 bases). The CDR3 sequence is 14 residues long. Germline values: CDR1 LNHDA, CDR2 SQIVND (reference sequence). V was clipped by 7 bases and J by 13 bases, with 23 bases between them. The CDR3 loop is CASTSTDYLRPQFF. CDR3 nucleotide sequence: TGTGCCAGTACTTCAACGGACTACCTAAGGCCCCAGTTCTTC.

The chain recombines TRBV19 with TRBJ2-7; 7 nucleotides line up with TRBD1. The CDR3 extends over 14 amino acids. Germline CDR1 is LNHDA and CDR2 is SQIVND (reference sequence). V was clipped by 3 bases and J by 3 bases; unmatched bases: 5. The CDR3 coding sequence is TGTGCCAGTAGTATGGGAAGGGGGCTCTACGAGCAGTACTTC. This gives the protein CASSMGRGLYEQYF.

This clone was counted a single time. The chain is built from TRBV6-8 and TRBJ2-7; 9 positions agree with TRBD2. The CDR3 has 16 residues. V trimming: 5 bases; J trimming: 3 bases; junction bases outside the gene matches: 11. Germline V lookup: CDR1 MNHGY, CDR2 SAAAGT. CDR3 residues: CASSRRAGGRFYEQYF. DNA of the CDR3: TGTGCCAGCAGTAGACGAGCGGGAGGCCGGTTCTACGAGCAGTACTTC.

V usage is TRBV1 and J usage is TRBJ2-3; TRBD2 is the table's D call and was not checked against the DNA. TRBV1 constitutes a pseudogene. The CDR3 loop spans 16 amino acids. The CDR3 sequence: CASSQVGGEPSGTQYF. The CDR3 coding sequence is TGCGCCAGCAGCCAAGTGGGGGGGGAACCGAGCGGTACGCAGTATTTT.

This clone appeared a few times. The rearrangement joins TRBV7-4 to TRBJ1-1, with 8 bases that match TRBD1. V lost 4 bases to trimming and J lost 4 bases; unmatched junction nucleotides: 8. CDR3 size: 15 residues. Germline V gene lookup returns CDR1 SGHVT and CDR2 SQSDAQ. The CDR3 spells CASSSLDRVGTEAFF. CDR3 nucleotide sequence: TGTGCCAGCAGCTCCTTGGACAGGGTCGGCACTGAAGCTTTCTTT.

This chain uses TRBV5-1 with TRBJ2-5; maybe TRBD2 (6 bases). This CDR3 region has 18 residues. Germline assignment: CDR1 SGHRS and CDR2 YFSETQ. V was clipped by 4 bases and J by 1 base, with 23 bases between them. The chain's CDR3 is CASSAPRAGPGGQETQYF. CDR3 bases: TGCGCCAGCAGCGCCCCAAGAGCAGGGCCCGGGGGCCAAGAGACCCAGTACTTC.

The chain employs TRBV11-3 and TRBJ2-7; TRBD1 matches at 7 bases. Germline values: CDR1 SGHNT, CDR2 YENEEA. The length of the CDR3 is 19 residues. Trimming cost V 5 bases and J 6 bases; bases outside gene matches: 25. CDR3 nucleotide sequence: TGTGCCAGCAGCCGTAGACCAATTGACAGGGTTGAAGTCAGTAGCGAGCAGTACTTC. This translates into CASSRRPIDRVEVSSEQYF.

V and J are TRBV6-8 and TRBJ2-5; TRBD2 aligns across 10 bases. Germline V CDR1 and CDR2: MNHGY, SAAAGT. After removal of 0 bases from V and 4 bases from J, the junction contained 2 bases not matched to a gene. The CDR3 loop spans 15 amino acids. CDR3 bases: TGTGCCAGCAGTTACTCGTTAGCGGGGGGAGAGACCCAGTACTTC. Translating it yields CASSYSLAGGETQYF.

The chain links TRBV6-8 to TRBJ1-1; D perhaps matches TRBD1 (5 bases). This CDR3 spans 12 amino acids. Trimming removed 5 bases from V and 5 bases from J, with 9 bases in between. CDR1 MNHGY and CDR2 SAAAGT come from the germline V gene. Here the CDR3 DNA reads TGTGCCAGCAGTGCGGGGGGGACTGAAGCTTTCTTT. As protein: CASSAGGTEAFF.

CDR3 residues: CASSLVDSGTEAFF. The CDR3 region has the DNA TGTGCCAGCAGCTTAGTGGATTCGGGCACTGAAGCTTTCTTT. This chain links TRBV11-3 with TRBJ1-1, with D uncertain. Trimming took 1 base from V and 4 from J, leaving 10 bases between them. This CDR3 contains 14 residues. Germline values: CDR1 SGHNT, CDR2 YENEEA.

The chain joins TRBV5-1 to TRBJ2-5, with 7 bases matching TRBD2. From germline, CDR1 is SGHRS and CDR2 YFSETQ. J was trimmed by 10 bases and V by 0 bases; bases with no gene match: 18. CDR3 size: 17 residues. The CDR3 nucleotides read TGCGCCAGCAGCTTGGGGCTAGCGGAGATCGGTAGTAGTGGCCAGTACTTC. It specifies CASSLGLAEIGSSGQYF. The full variable domain, its missing parts supplied by reference TRBV5-1 and TRBJ2-5, is KAGVTQTPRYLIKTRGQQVTLSCSPISGHRSVSWYQQTPGQGLQFLFEYFSETQRNKGNFPGRFSGRQFSNSRSEMNVSTLELGDSALYLCASSLGLAEIGSSGQYFGPGTRLLVL.

The chain uses TRBV10-2 and TRBJ2-5; D is unclear. Germline CDR1 and CDR2: WSHSY and SAAADI. The CDR3 loop spans 14 amino acids. The ends were cut back, 10 bases at V and 2 bases at J, with 17 bases in the middle. The DNA for the CDR3 is TGCGCCACCCTAGTGGACGGATTACAAGAGACCCAGTACTTC. As protein: CATLVDGLQETQYF.

V gene TRBV6-8 combines with J gene TRBJ1-3; D unresolved. Trimming cost V 6 bases and J 0 bases, with 9 bases left between them. The CDR3 runs to 14 residues. Germline lookup yields CDR1 MNHGY and CDR2 SAAAGT. CDR3 nucleotides: TGTGCCAGCAGGGGGTGGGCCTCTGGAAACACCATATATTTT. Translated, it gives CASRGWASGNTIYF.

V usage is TRBV28 and J usage is TRBJ2-7, with TRBD1 identical over 8 bases. Per germline, CDR1 MDHEN and CDR2 SYDVKM. This CDR3 region has 15 residues. J was trimmed by 0 bases and V by 1 base; bases with no gene match: 2. CDR3 loop: CASSLYQGASYEQYF. CDR3 coding DNA: TGTGCCAGCAGTTTATACCAGGGGGCCTCCTACGAGCAGTACTTC. Variable domain in full (rest from reference TRBV28 and TRBJ2-7): DVKVTQSSRYLVKRTGEKVFLECVQDMDHENMFWYRQDPGLGLRLIYFSYDVKMKEKGDIPEGYSVSREKKERFSLILESASTNQTSMYLCASSLYQGASYEQYFGPGTRLTVT.

This clone turned up a few times. The J gene is TRBJ1-1, the V gene TRBV19; D not certain. The ends were cut back, 5 bases at V and 3 bases at J, with 13 bases in the middle. The CDR3 has 14 amino acids. From germline, CDR1 is LNHDA and CDR2 SQIVND (reference sequence). The CDR3 reads CASSQPGRDTEAFF. Here the CDR3 DNA reads TGTGCCAGTAGTCAACCGGGCAGAGACACTGAAGCTTTCTTT.

CDR3 nucleotides: TGTGCCTGGAGTGGTCGGCAGGGGGGTAGCACAGATACGCAGTATTTT. This codes for CAWSGRQGGSTDTQYF. The chain combines TRBV30 with TRBJ2-3, with D perhaps TRBD1 (7 bases). Germline-derived CDR1 and CDR2 are GTSNPN and SVGIG (reference sequence). V lost 1 base and J lost 0, with 14 bases in between. The CDR3 runs 16 residues. The full variable domain, its missing parts supplied by reference TRBV30 and TRBJ2-3, is SQTIHQWPATLVQPVGSPLSLECTVEGTSNPNLYWYRQAAGRGLQLLFYSVGIGQISSEVPQNLSASRPQDRQFILSSKKLLLSDSGFYLCAWSGRQGGSTDTQYFGPGTRLTVL.

This clone was counted only a few times. This chain uses TRBV11-3 with TRBJ2-5; TRBD2 matches 7 bases. The V gene's germline CDR1 is SGHNT and CDR2 YENEEA. Unmatched junction bases numbered 9, after V lost 3 bases and J lost 5 bases. CDR3 length: 15 residues. For the CDR3, the DNA is TGTGCCAGCAGCTTGATTGGACTAGTGCTCGAGACCCAGTACTTC. The encoded protein is CASSLIGLVLETQYF.

The V gene is TRBV28, the J gene TRBJ1-2, with D possibly being TRBD1 (6 bases). The CDR3 length is 14 residues. Looked up from germline, CDR1 is MDHEN and CDR2 is SYDVKM. The V end was cut by 5 bases, the J end by 3 bases, with 13 bases between. CDR3 region: CASSIEQGHYGYTF. The CDR3 coding sequence is TGTGCCAGCAGTATTGAACAGGGCCACTATGGCTACACCTTC.